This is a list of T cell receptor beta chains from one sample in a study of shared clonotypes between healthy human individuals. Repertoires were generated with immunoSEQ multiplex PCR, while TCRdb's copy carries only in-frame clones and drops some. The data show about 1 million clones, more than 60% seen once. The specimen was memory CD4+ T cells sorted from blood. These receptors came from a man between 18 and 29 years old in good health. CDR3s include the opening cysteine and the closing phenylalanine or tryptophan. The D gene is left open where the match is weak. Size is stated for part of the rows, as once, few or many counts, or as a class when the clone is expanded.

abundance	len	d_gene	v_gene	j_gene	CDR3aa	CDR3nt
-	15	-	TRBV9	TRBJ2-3	CASSEVRGSTDTQYF	TGTGCCAGCAGCGAGGTGCGAGGGAGCACAGATACGCAGTATTTT
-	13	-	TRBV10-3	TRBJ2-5	CAINDGGQETQYF	TGTGCCATCAACGATGGGGGACAAGAGACCCAGTACTTC
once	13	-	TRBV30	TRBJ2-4	CAWRGTSKNIQYF	TGTGCCTGGAGGGGGACTTCCAAAAACATTCAGTACTTC
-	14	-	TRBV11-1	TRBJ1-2	CASSPGPSNYGYTF	TGTGCCAGCAGCCCGGGCCCATCTAACTATGGCTACACCTTC
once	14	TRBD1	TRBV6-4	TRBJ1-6	CASSEGTGHSPLHF	TGTGCCAGCAGTGAAGGGACAGGGCATTCACCCCTCCACTTT
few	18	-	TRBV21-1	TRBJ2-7	CASSPIRGPLTLPYEQYF	TGTGCCAGCAGCCCGATTCGGGGCCCCTTAACCCTTCCCTACGAGCAGTACTTC
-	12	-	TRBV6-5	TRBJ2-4	CASSSPEALQYF	TGTGCCAGCAGCTCCCCCGAGGCTCTTCAGTACTTC
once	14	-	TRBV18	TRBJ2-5	CASTPGPTQETQYF	TGTGCCAGCACCCCGGGACCGACTCAAGAGACCCAGTACTTC
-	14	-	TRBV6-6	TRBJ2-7	CASSPPRDSYEQYF	TGTGCCAGCAGCCCCCCGAGAGACTCCTACGAGCAGTACTTC
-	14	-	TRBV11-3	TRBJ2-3	CASSSDGGTDTQYF	TGTGCCAGCAGCTCAGACGGTGGGACAGATACGCAGTATTTT
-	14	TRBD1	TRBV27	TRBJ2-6	CASSRPGGPNVLTF	TGTGCCAGCAGTAGACCAGGGGGACCCAACGTCCTGACTTTC
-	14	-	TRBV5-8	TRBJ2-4	CASSSGSWEDIQYF	TGTGCCAGCAGCTCCGGGTCCTGGGAGGACATTCAGTACTTC
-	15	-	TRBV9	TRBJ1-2	CASSVGGQNINGYTF	TGTGCCAGCAGCGTAGGAGGGCAGAATATCAATGGCTACACCTTC
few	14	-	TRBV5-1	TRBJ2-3	CASSLGQNTDTQYF	TGCGCCAGCAGCTTGGGCCAGAACACAGATACGCAGTATTTT
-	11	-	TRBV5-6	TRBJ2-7	CASSPEGRGYF	TGTGCCAGCAGTCCCGAGGGGCGGGGGTACTTC
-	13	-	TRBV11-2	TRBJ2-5	CASSLAFGETQYF	TGTGCCAGCAGCTTAGCATTTGGGGAGACCCAGTACTTC
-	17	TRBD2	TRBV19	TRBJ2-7	CASSMGRTSGTAYEQYF	TGTGCCAGTAGTATGGGCAGAACTAGCGGGACGGCCTACGAGCAGTACTTC
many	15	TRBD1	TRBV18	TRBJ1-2	CASSRDRGNKYGYTF	TGTGCCAGCTCACGCGACAGGGGGAATAAGTACGGCTACACCTTC
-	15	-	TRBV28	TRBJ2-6	CASKTPGSGANVLTF	TGTGCCAGCAAAACTCCAGGCTCTGGGGCCAACGTCCTGACTTTC
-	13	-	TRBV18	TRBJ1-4	CASSTNYAEKLFF	TGTGCCAGCTCGACAAACTATGCTGAAAAACTGTTTTTT
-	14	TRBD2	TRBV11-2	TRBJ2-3	CASSLMSGRDTQYF	TGTGCCAGCAGCTTAATGAGCGGGAGAGATACGCAGTATTTT
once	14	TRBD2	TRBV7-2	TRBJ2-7	CASSLSGGPYEQYF	TGTGCCAGCAGCTTAAGCGGGGGACCCTACGAGCAGTACTTC